Shown below are 24 T cell receptor beta chains from a single sample sequenced in a study of cytomegalovirus exposure and HLA in healthy donors. Researchers ran the PCR with 60 Vbeta and 13 Jbeta primers. Produced via immunoSEQ multiplex PCR; TCRdb's table is partial and in-frame only. The repertoire includes about 160,000 clones, around three quarters of them detected once, and 1% sits in the top ten. Sequences were obtained from PBMCs. The receptors derive from a middle-aged woman in good health and CMV-seronegative.

The chain links TRBV7-8 to TRBJ2-7; possibly TRBD1 for D (6 bases). CDR1 is SGHVS, CDR2 FQNEAQ, per germline. V was shortened by 5 bases and J by 2 bases, with 16 bases between the two germline ends. This CDR3 comprises 15 residues. The CDR3 region is CASSLIYGQPYEQYF. CDR3 sequence (DNA): TGTGCCAGCAGCCTAATATACGGACAGCCCTACGAGCAGTACTTC.

This rearrangement joins TRBV7-9 to TRBJ2-1; TRBD2 agrees at 8 bases. Germline values: CDR1 SEHNR, CDR2 FQNEAQ (reference sequence). The CDR3 is made up of 15 amino acids. The trim removed 5 bases at V and 4 bases at J, leaving 7 bases unmatched. CDR3 nucleotides: TGTGCCAGCAGCCCACGCCGACTAGCGTACAATGAGCAGTTCTTC. Protein product: CASSPRRLAYNEQFF.

V and J are TRBV6-5 and TRBJ2-3, with D maybe TRBD2 (6 bases). Trimming left V 0 bases short and J 6 bases short, with 13 bases between. CDR1 MNHEY and CDR2 SVGAGI come from the germline V gene. The CDR3 runs to 15 residues. The CDR3, as DNA: TGTGCCAGCAGTTACTCGAACAGACGGGGGGATACGCAGTATTTT. Translating gives CASSYSNRRGDTQYF.

The chain carries TRBV28 and TRBJ2-5, with 14 positions matching TRBD2. This CDR3 region has 15 residues. Germline trimming cut 3 bases from V and 4 bases from J; bases unmatched to any gene: 1. Germline CDR1 and CDR2: MDHEN and SYDVKM. Here the CDR3 reads CASSLGTSGRETQYF. CDR3 sequence (DNA): TGTGCCAGCAGTTTGGGGACTAGCGGGAGAGAGACCCAGTACTTC.

CDR3 amino acids: CASSSRSGGGYEQYF. The CDR3 nucleotides read TGCGCCAGCAGCTCCCGGAGCGGGGGTGGCTACGAGCAGTACTTC. This chain links TRBV5-1 with TRBJ2-7; the match to TRBD2 covers 8 bases. CDR1 and CDR2 from the germline V gene are SGHRS and YFSETQ. This CDR3 is 15 amino acids long. The junction had 8 bases not matched to a gene; V was cut back by 3 bases and J by 3 bases.

Only a few counts were recorded for this clone. This chain uses TRBV23-1 with TRBJ2-3; 10 nucleotides agree with TRBD1. TRBV23-1 is an open reading frame, and its role is uncertain. The J segment lost 6 bases and the V segment lost 0 bases, leaving 6 bases of the junction unmatched. There are 16 residues in the CDR3. The CDR3 coding sequence is TGCGCCAGCAGTCAATCGAGGACAGGGGGTACGGATACGCAGTATTTT. Translated, it gives CASSQSRTGGTDTQYF.

J is TRBJ2-7 and V is TRBV7-2; TRBD2 matches at 8 bases. Per the germline V gene, CDR1 is SGHTA and CDR2 is FQGNSA. The V segment lost 1 base and the J segment 2 bases; nucleotides outside the gene matches: 7. This CDR3 region has 16 residues. CDR3 sequence: CASSLEGTRWAYEQYF. CDR3 DNA sequence: TGTGCCAGCAGCTTAGAAGGGACTAGGTGGGCCTACGAGCAGTACTTC.

The count of this clone is one. This rearrangement joins TRBV28 to TRBJ1-1; D may be TRBD1 (5 bases). Germline values: CDR1 MDHEN, CDR2 SYDVKM. V was clipped by 5 bases and J by 5 bases, with 15 bases between them. The CDR3 runs to 14 residues. For the CDR3, the DNA is TGTGCCAGCAGTCAAGGGGATGGGGGGACTGAAGCTTTCTTT. Residues: CASSQGDGGTEAFF.

Only a few counts were recorded for this clone. The V call is TRBV30, the J call TRBJ2-3; the D gene is possibly TRBD1 (6 bases). V was clipped by 4 bases and J by 3 bases, with 8 bases between them. Germline V gene lookup returns CDR1 GTSNPN and CDR2 SVGIG (reference sequence). CDR3 length equals 12 residues. The DNA of the CDR3 is TGTGCCTGGACTACAGGGACAGATACGCAGTATTTT. Translated: CAWTTGTDTQYF.

The genes are TRBV4-1 and TRBJ1-2; D call uncertain. Deletions cut 0 bases from V and 5 bases from J, with 10 bases between. From germline, CDR1 is MGHRA and CDR2 YSYEKL. The CDR3 has 14 residues. The CDR3 region has the DNA TGCGCCAGCAGCCAAGATATAGCGGTTTATGGCTACACCTTC. It is translated as CASSQDIAVYGYTF.

This clone occurred a few times. The chain carries TRBV30 and TRBJ2-7; 9 nucleotides match TRBD2. The CDR3 covers 19 residues. Germline CDR1 GTSNPN, CDR2 SVGIG (reference sequence). Germline trimming cut 0 bases from V and 3 bases from J; bases unmatched to any gene: 18. In DNA, the CDR3 is TGTGCCTGGAGTGTAATGCTGGTAGGCGGGAGGGCCGGAATCTACGAGCAGTACTTC. Its translation is CAWSVMLVGGRAGIYEQYF.

Comment on this clone: Other DNA sequences from this sample encode an identical CDR3 as well. J is TRBJ2-3 and V is TRBV25-1, with D maybe TRBD2 (5 bases). Per germline, CDR1 MGHDK and CDR2 SYGVNS. V was pared by 7 bases and J by 5 bases, with 16 bases between. The CDR3 is 14 residues long. The CDR3 region is CASKEPTSVDTQYF. CDR3 in DNA: TGTGCCAGCAAGGAGCCAACTAGTGTAGATACGCAGTATTTT.

The chain links TRBV5-1 to TRBJ1-5; D uncertain. The CDR3 spans 13 residues. Deletions cut 3 bases from V and 4 bases from J, with 8 bases between. CDR1 and CDR2 (germline): SGHRS, YFSETQ. The CDR3 sequence is CASSSTPNQPQHF. In DNA, the CDR3 is TGCGCCAGCAGCTCCACTCCAAATCAGCCCCAGCATTTT.

The chain employs TRBV19 and TRBJ1-4; TRBD1 is a possible D gene (5 bases). The CDR3 has 15 residues. Germline V gene sequence: CDR1 LNHDA, CDR2 SQIVND (reference sequence). V lost 8 bases, J lost 4 bases, and 17 bases lay in between. CDR3 sequence reads: CASADQGGHNEKLFF. Written as DNA, the CDR3 is TGTGCCAGTGCGGACCAGGGCGGTCATAATGAAAAACTGTTTTTT.

The chain carries TRBV5-1 and TRBJ2-1; TRBD1 matches at 8 bases. Trimming at V came to 5 bases and at J to 7 bases, leaving 11 bases not matched to a gene. The CDR3 is made up of 15 amino acids. From germline, CDR1 is SGHRS and CDR2 YFSETQ. CDR3 coding DNA: TGCGCCAGCAGAGCCTCCGGGACAGGTACTAATGAGCAGTTCTTC. It codes for CASRASGTGTNEQFF.

The V and J genes are TRBV7-9 and TRBJ1-1, with 9 positions matching TRBD1. The CDR3 runs to 13 residues. Germline CDR1 reads SEHNR; CDR2 reads FQNEAQ (reference sequence). The junction had 2 bases not matched to a gene; V was cut back by 6 bases and J by 3 bases. The CDR3 here is CASRWTGDTEAFF. The CDR3 region has the DNA TGTGCCAGCAGATGGACAGGGGACACTGAAGCTTTCTTT.

The V call is TRBV28, the J call TRBJ2-2; D perhaps matches TRBD1 (5 bases). This CDR3 region has 12 residues. Germline values: CDR1 MDHEN, CDR2 SYDVKM. V lost 3 bases, J lost 10 bases, and 9 bases lay in between. The CDR3 region is CASSLGQLELFF. CDR3 coding DNA: TGTGCCAGCAGTTTGGGGCAGTTGGAGCTGTTTTTT.

This chain uses TRBV9 with TRBJ2-2; possibly TRBD1 for D (6 bases). Per the germline V gene, CDR1 is SGDLS and CDR2 is YYNGEE. V gave up 0 bases and J gave up 5 bases, with 14 bases separating them. The CDR3 has 16 amino acids. In DNA, the CDR3 is TGTGCCAGCAGCGTAGCAAGCTGGGGGCGGACCGGGGAGCTGTTTTTT. Amino acids: CASSVASWGRTGELFF.

This chain connects TRBV28 to TRBJ1-2; TRBD1 might be the D (5 bases). V was cut by 4 bases and J by 10 bases, with 16 bases left in between. This CDR3 region has 13 residues. Germline values: CDR1 MDHEN, CDR2 SYDVKM. The DNA for the CDR3 is TGTGCCAGCAGTTCGGGTTTCTTACAGGACTACACCTTC. This gives the protein CASSSGFLQDYTF.

The genes are TRBV28 and TRBJ1-2; a weak D match, TRBD1 (6 bases). Between the trimmed V and J ends, which lost 10 bases and 4 bases, there was a span of 13 bases. The germline gives CDR1 MDHEN, CDR2 SYDVKM. This CDR3 has 12 amino acids. The DNA for the CDR3 is TGTGCCACCCTTGGACAGATCTATGGCTACACCTTC. Encoded protein: CATLGQIYGYTF.

This clone was observed a single time. This chain uses TRBV29-1 with TRBJ2-2, with TRBD2 matching over 7 bases. The trim removed 2 bases at V and 5 bases at J, leaving 8 bases unmatched. This CDR3 is 15 amino acids long. Germline CDR1 and CDR2: SQVTM and ANQGSEA. The CDR3, as DNA: TGCAGCGTTGAACGAGCGGGGACCTCAACCGGGGAGCTGTTTTTT. This translates into CSVERAGTSTGELFF.

CDR3 nucleotides: TGCGCCAGCAGCGCCGGGACAGCCACTACGGAGCAGTACTTC. Translation gives CASSAGTATTEQYF. V is TRBV5-1 and J is TRBJ2-7; 7 bases align to TRBD1. The CDR3 runs 14 residues. Germline V CDR1 and CDR2: SGHRS, YFSETQ. After removal of 4 bases from V and 7 bases from J, the junction contained 11 bases not matched to a gene. The whole variable domain, remainder taken from reference TRBV5-1 and TRBJ2-7, is KAGVTQTPRYLIKTRGQQVTLSCSPISGHRSVSWYQQTPGQGLQFLFEYFSETQRNKGNFPGRFSGRQFSNSRSEMNVSTLELGDSALYLCASSAGTATTEQYFGPGTRLTVT.

The V gene is TRBV19, the J gene TRBJ1-2; 7 bases map to TRBD1. The trim removed 3 bases at V and 8 bases at J, leaving 9 bases unmatched. Germline V CDR1 and CDR2: LNHDA, SQIVND (reference sequence). The CDR3 runs 14 residues. CDR3 protein: CASSMGDRRWGYTF. The CDR3 nucleotides read TGTGCCAGTAGTATGGGGGACAGACGATGGGGCTACACCTTC.

V and J are TRBV30 and TRBJ2-1; tentative D call: TRBD2 (6 bases). Germline CDR1 and CDR2: GTSNPN and SVGIG (reference sequence). CDR3 length: 16 amino acids. V was trimmed by 1 base and J by 3 bases, leaving 16 bases between them. CDR3 in DNA: TGTGCCTGGAGTGAGGGAGGCCGCAACTTCTACAATGAGCAGTTCTTC. Its protein is CAWSEGGRNFYNEQFF.